The present entry profiles one T cell receptor (beta chain) with its context. Its antigen is currently not known. Per-nucleotide qualities are absent, and no much larger clonotype sits a single base away. Each collaborating institution followed its own protocols to collect whole blood in K2EDTA tubes. For TCRbeta analysis, collaborators shipped samples in one of three forms: frozen whole blood, isolated PBMCs, or DNA extracted from either of those sample types. TCRbeta CDR3 regions were amplified from genomic DNA by means of the immunoSEQ Assay, a bias-controlled multiplex PCR. Per the authors' processing: Nucleated cell counts per sample were estimated from amplification of reference gene primers within the assay. To quantify the absolute abundance of each unique TCRbeta CDR3 rearrangement, sequence reads were collapsed and filtered. For each sample, productive Simpson clonality was calculated as the square root of Simpson's diversity index over productive rearrangements. Entries here come from immuneACCESS through TCRdb and include only in-frame sequences with V and J called. Some clones fail to appear in such tables; in the studies checked, an unresolved V gene covers under half of the shortfall, and the cause of the remainder is unknown. That table gives V, J and clone size, and the DNA gave D and trimming. The sample data list 76,000 or so clones, and about 90% of these were observed just once. The leading ten clones occupy about 6.1% of the sample.

This sample is part of a study of blood T cell repertoires in COVID-19 (TCRdb year 2020). Describing the broader study: The collaborator samples originated in the United States, Italy and Spain and spanned the acute and convalescent phases of COVID-19. The material from the prospective study consisted of cDNA or gDNA derived from T cells, B-cell-depleted T cells, or PBMCs. Deeply sampled blood TCRbeta repertoires from subjects exposed to, actively infected with, or recovered from COVID-19 were included in the dataset. A freely available public database, intended as a resource for researchers studying the immune response to SARS-CoV-2, is where the repertoires were released. Samples came from the ongoing ImmuneRACE study (first 160 participants) plus 1,254 subjects from 6 global collaborators. Nearly every sample came with metadata listing a de-identified subject ID, COVID-19 status, age in years and sex. Where HLA class I and class II types were available, the types were taken from metadata supplied by the sample provider, not from assay-based typing. Paper-wide results and their limitations: The amount of clinical and demographic metadata varied by source and participant and was provided uncurated.

For CDR1 and CDR2, the germline V gene lists MNHEY and SVGEGT. V loses 6 bases at its end and J loses 5 bases; junction bases beyond the gene matches: 7. Reading from cysteine to phenylalanine, the CDR3 counts 16 amino acids. Of the read, only the CDR3 DNA is kept; its 48 bases are in frame from base 1. The chain is encoded by TRBV6-2 or TRBV6-3 joined to TRBJ2-5; 15 bases in the junction line up with TRBD2. The sequencing input was peripheral blood. The sequence was obtained from a human donor in a cohort sampled during active COVID-19. The DNA is as follows: TGTGCCAGCAGCCCCGGACTAGCGGGGGGGCCGGAGACCCAGTACTTC. Translated, this is CASSPGLAGGPETQYF.